The following is a T cell receptor beta chain sequence with its context. The data are from a study of early stage breast cancer tumors. Only in-frame clones appear in the TCRdb table, and some are missing; sequencing was by immunoSEQ multiplex PCR. The repertoire consists of about 36,000 clones, with approximately 69% occurring once and the leading ten covering roughly 6.1%. Germline V gives CDR1 MDHEN, CDR2 SYDVKM. V lost 2 bases to trimming and J lost 8 bases; unmatched junction nucleotides: 13. The CDR3 sequence is 16 residues long. The chain carries TRBV28 and TRBJ1-2, with 8 bases identical to TRBD1. The source of this sequence is a person aged 55 to 75 with breast cancer. The sequenced sample was blood. CDR3 residues: CASSLVPQGGFGGYTF. The CDR3 bases are TGTGCCAGCAGTTTAGTTCCACAGGGGGGTTTTGGAGGCTACACCTTC.